The 7 T cell receptor beta chains below come from one sample, sequenced in a study of control samples from healthy donors and cancer patients. Clones were read by immunoSEQ multiplex PCR, and TCRdb kept only the in-frame ones, dropping some. The table shows approximately 170,000 clones, with approximately 92% occurring only once. The source material was blood. The receptors originated from a woman in her fifties or sixties in good health.

The genes are TRBV2 and TRBJ2-1; maybe TRBD2 (5 bases). CDR3 length equals 15 residues. Trimming shortened V by 7 bases and J by 2 bases, and 15 bases separated the two germline ends. The germline CDR1 and CDR2 sequences are SNHLY and FYNNEI. CDR3 sequence: CASTLFSGAYNEQFF. CDR3 bases: TGTGCCAGCACCCTTTTCTCCGGGGCCTACAATGAGCAGTTCTTC.

J is TRBJ1-1 and V is TRBV2; 9 nucleotides line up with TRBD1. CDR1 and CDR2 from the germline V gene are SNHLY and FYNNEI. There are 20 residues in the CDR3. V shed 0 bases and J 1 base; nucleotides not matched to a gene: 15. Written as DNA, the CDR3 is TGTGCCAGCAGTGAAGCGCGGGTCAATACAGGGGGCGTCTGGAACACTGAAGCTTTCTTT. This gives the protein CASSEARVNTGGVWNTEAFF.

The chain recombines TRBV27 with TRBJ2-5; a weak D match, TRBD1 (6 bases). Germline V gene sequence: CDR1 MNHEY, CDR2 SMNVEV (reference sequence). This CDR3 has 14 amino acids. The V end lost 4 bases, the J end lost 2 bases, and 11 bases lay between the germline ends. Written as DNA, the CDR3 is TGTGCCAGCAGTTACGGACAGACACAAGAGACCCAGTACTTC. Protein sequence: CASSYGQTQETQYF.

The chain has TRBV20-1 and TRBJ2-7, with D possibly being TRBD1 (5 bases). The germline V gene encodes CDR1 DFQATT and CDR2 SNEGSKA (reference sequence). This CDR3 is built from 13 residues. The V end lost 3 bases, the J end lost 3 bases, and 12 bases lay between the germline ends. The chain's CDR3 is CSASLGAFYEQYF. The DNA for the CDR3 is TGCAGTGCTAGTTTAGGGGCATTCTACGAGCAGTACTTC.

V is TRBV19 and J is TRBJ1-5; a possible D gene is TRBD1 (5 bases). The CDR3 covers 13 residues. CDR1 and CDR2 from the germline V gene are LNHDA and SQIVND (reference sequence). V was clipped by 5 bases and J by 6 bases, with 11 bases between them. This CDR3 is CASSASGGQPQHF. The CDR3, as DNA: TGTGCCAGTAGTGCCTCGGGGGGTCAGCCCCAGCATTTT.

The sample holds one count of this clone. This chain links TRBV6-4 with TRBJ2-1, with TRBD2 matching 10 bases. J was trimmed by 2 bases and V by 5 bases; bases with no gene match: 3. This CDR3 comprises 15 residues. Germline CDR1 is MRHNA and CDR2 is SNTAGT. The CDR3 here is CASSFSGGTYNEQFF. CDR3 DNA sequence: TGTGCCAGCAGTTTTAGCGGGGGGACCTACAATGAGCAGTTCTTC.

The chain uses TRBV3-1 (or the pseudogene TRBV3-2) and TRBJ2-1; no definite D call. This CDR3 is 14 amino acids long. V dropped 4 bases and J dropped 5 bases, with 12 bases sitting between them. Germline V gives CDR1 LGHDT, CDR2 YNNKEL (reference sequence). The CDR3 nucleotides read TGTGCCAGCAGCCTGCAGGTCAGAAACAATGAGCAGTTCTTC. Protein: CASSLQVRNNEQFF.